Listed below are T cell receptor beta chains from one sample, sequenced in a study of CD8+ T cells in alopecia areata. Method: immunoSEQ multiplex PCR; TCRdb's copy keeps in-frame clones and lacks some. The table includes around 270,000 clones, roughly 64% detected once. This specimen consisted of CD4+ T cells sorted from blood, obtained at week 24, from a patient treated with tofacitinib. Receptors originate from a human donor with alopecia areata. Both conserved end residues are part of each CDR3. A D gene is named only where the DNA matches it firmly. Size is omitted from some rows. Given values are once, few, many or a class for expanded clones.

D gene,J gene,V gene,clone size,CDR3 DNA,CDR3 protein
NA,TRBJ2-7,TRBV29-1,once,TGCAGCGTTGAAGGTTGGCCAGGGTCCTACGAGCAGTACTTC,CSVEGWPGSYEQYF
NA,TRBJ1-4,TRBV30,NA,TGTGCCTGGAGGGGAACAGCGGGGGGAAAACTGTTTTTT,CAWRGTAGGKLFF
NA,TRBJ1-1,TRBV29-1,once,TGCAGCGTTGAGCGGATGTCGGGCACTGAAGCTTTCTTT,CSVERMSGTEAFF
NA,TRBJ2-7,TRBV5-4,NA,TGTGCCAGCAGCTTGGAGCCCCCCTACGAGCAGTACTTC,CASSLEPPYEQYF
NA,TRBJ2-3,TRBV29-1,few,TGCAGCGTTGAGGTTAAAGATACGCAGTATTTT,CSVEVKDTQYF
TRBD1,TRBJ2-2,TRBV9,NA,TGTGCCAGCAGCAGACTCGGGACAGGGGGCCCCGGGGAGCTGTTTTTT,CASSRLGTGGPGELFF
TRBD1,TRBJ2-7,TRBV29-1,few,TGCAGCGTTGGGACAGGGGGGGCCTACGAGCAGTACTTC,CSVGTGGAYEQYF
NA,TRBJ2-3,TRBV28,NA,TGTGCCAGCAGTAGTGTGGCAGATACGCAGTATTTT,CASSSVADTQYF
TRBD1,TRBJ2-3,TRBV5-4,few,TGTGCCAGCAGCCCCCGGGACAGTTACACAGATACGCAGTATTTT,CASSPRDSYTDTQYF
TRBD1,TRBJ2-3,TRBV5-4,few,TGTGCCAGCAGACCGACAGGGGCAGATACGCAGTATTTT,CASRPTGADTQYF
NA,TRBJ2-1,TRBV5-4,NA,TGTGCCAGCAGCATTGTCGAGGGGGAGCAGTTCTTC,CASSIVEGEQFF
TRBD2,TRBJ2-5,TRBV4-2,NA,TGTGCCAGCAGCCAGCTAGGACTAGCGGCCAAAGAGACCCAGTACTTC,CASSQLGLAAKETQYF
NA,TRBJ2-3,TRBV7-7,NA,TGTGCTAGCAGCTTAGGGGGGAGAATCACAGATACGCAGTATTTT,CASSLGGRITDTQYF
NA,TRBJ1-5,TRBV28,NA,TGTGCCAGCAGTCTCGGGATAGGGGACACCCTCTTTGGGGAACAGCCCCAGCATTTT,CASSLGIGDTLFGEQPQHF
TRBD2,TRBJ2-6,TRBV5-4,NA,TGTGCCAGCACCCCTCCGGGGGGTACCGGGGCCAACGTCCTGACTTTC,CASTPPGGTGANVLTF
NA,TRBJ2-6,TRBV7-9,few,TGTGCCAGCAGCAGAAGGATCTCTGGGGCCAACGTCCTGACTTTC,CASSRRISGANVLTF
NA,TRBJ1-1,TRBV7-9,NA,TGTGCCAGCGGCACGAACACTGAAGCTTTCTTT,CASGTNTEAFF
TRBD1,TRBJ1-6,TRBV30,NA,TGTGCCTGGAGTTACGACAGGGTTAATTCACCCCTCCACTTT,CAWSYDRVNSPLHF
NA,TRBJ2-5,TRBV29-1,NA,TGCAGCGGGATGACTCGCATCGTAACCCTTCAAGAGACCCAGTACTTC,CSGMTRIVTLQETQYF
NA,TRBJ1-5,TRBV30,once,TGTGCCTGGAGTGAGAGGGCCGATCAGCCCCAGCATTTT,CAWSERADQPQHF
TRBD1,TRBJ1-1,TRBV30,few,TGTGCCTGGAGCCCAGCCAACAGGGGAGAAAGGACTGAAGCTTTCTTT,CAWSPANRGERTEAFF
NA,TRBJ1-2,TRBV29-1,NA,TGCAGCGTTGAACCTGCCCTCGGCTATGGCTACACCTTC,CSVEPALGYGYTF
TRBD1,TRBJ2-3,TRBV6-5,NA,TGTGCCAGCAGTCCCCCGGGACAGTCTAGGGAGACGCAGTATTTT,CASSPPGQSRETQYF
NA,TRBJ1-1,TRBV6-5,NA,TGTGCCAGCAGTTCCGCAGGTTATACTGAAGCTTCCTTT,CASSSAGYTEASF
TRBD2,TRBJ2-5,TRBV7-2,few,TGTGCCAGCAGCCCACCTTCTCGCGGGGGGGTCCAAGAGACCCAGTACTTC,CASSPPSRGGVQETQYF
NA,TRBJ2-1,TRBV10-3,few,TGTGCCATCAAATCGAGCTCCTACAATGAGCAGTTCTTC,CAIKSSSYNEQFF
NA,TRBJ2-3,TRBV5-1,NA,TGCGCCAGCAGGGGGTCTACAGATACGCAGTATTTT,CASRGSTDTQYF
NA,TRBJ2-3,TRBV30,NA,TGTGCCTGGAGTGTACAAGATACGCAGTATTTT,CAWSVQDTQYF
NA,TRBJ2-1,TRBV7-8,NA,TGTGCCAGCAGCCGAGAGGGTGAGCAGTTCTTC,CASSREGEQFF
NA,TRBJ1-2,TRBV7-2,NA,TGTGCCAGCAGCTTAGCAAGCGCTAACTATGGCTACACCTTC,CASSLASANYGYTF
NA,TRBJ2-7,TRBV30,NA,TGTGCCTGGAGCCCAGGACAGAACTTACAGCAGTACTTC,CAWSPGQNLQQYF
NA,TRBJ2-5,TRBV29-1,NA,TGCAGCGTTACGGGGCGGCAAGAGACCCAGTACTTC,CSVTGRQETQYF
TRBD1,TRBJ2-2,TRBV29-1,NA,TGCAGCGTCGGGGACAGGGGAAACACCGGGGAGCTGTTTTTT,CSVGDRGNTGELFF
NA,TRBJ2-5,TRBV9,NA,TGTGCCAGCAGCGTAGCTCCCCTTGAAGAGACCCAGTACTTC,CASSVAPLEETQYF
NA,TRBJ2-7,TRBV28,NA,TGTGCCAGCAGTTTCCTTTTAGGGACCCCCGGGAACCCAACCCCGGGCGTTAACGAGCAGTACTTC,CASSFLLGTPGNPTPGVNEQYF
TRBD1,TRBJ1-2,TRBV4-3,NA,TGCGCCAGCAGCCAAACGACAGGGGCCACCTATGGCTACACCTTC,CASSQTTGATYGYTF
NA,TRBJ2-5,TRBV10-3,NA,TGTGCCATCAGCCCTGGGACTGCTCAAGAGACCCAGTACTTC,CAISPGTAQETQYF
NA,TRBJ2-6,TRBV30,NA,TGTGCCTGGAGTGTACCCAATTTCTCTGGGGCCAACGTCCTGACTTTC,CAWSVPNFSGANVLTF
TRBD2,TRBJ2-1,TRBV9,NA,TGTGCCAGCAGTCTGACTAGCGGGCATCCTAAGGATGAGCAGTTCTTC,CASSLTSGHPKDEQFF
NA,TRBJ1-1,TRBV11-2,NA,TGTGCCAGCAGCTTACGCCTAGGCACTGAAGCTTTCTTT,CASSLRLGTEAFF
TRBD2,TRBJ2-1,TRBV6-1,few,TGTGCCAGCAGTGCGGTGGAGCGGGGGGACTACAATGAGCAGTTCTTC,CASSAVERGDYNEQFF
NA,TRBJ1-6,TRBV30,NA,TGTGCCTGGAGCCCAGCGGGGGCAGTGCAAGGGTATTCACCCCTCCACTTT,CAWSPAGAVQGYSPLHF
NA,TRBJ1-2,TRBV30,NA,TGTGCCTGGAGCGGAACAGGTTCTTCGATCAGTAGCTATGGCTACACCTTC,CAWSGTGSSISSYGYTF
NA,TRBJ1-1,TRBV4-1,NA,TGCGCCAGCAGCCGAGAGGGCAGGGACACTGAAGCTTTCTTT,CASSREGRDTEAFF
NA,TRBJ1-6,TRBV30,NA,TGTGCCTGGAGTTCAGTCTCCGGACACCTAGGTTCACCCCTCCACTTT,CAWSSVSGHLGSPLHF
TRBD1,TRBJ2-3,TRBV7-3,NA,TGTGCCAGCTCACAGGGGGCACCTCCAGATACGCAGTATTTT,CASSQGAPPDTQYF